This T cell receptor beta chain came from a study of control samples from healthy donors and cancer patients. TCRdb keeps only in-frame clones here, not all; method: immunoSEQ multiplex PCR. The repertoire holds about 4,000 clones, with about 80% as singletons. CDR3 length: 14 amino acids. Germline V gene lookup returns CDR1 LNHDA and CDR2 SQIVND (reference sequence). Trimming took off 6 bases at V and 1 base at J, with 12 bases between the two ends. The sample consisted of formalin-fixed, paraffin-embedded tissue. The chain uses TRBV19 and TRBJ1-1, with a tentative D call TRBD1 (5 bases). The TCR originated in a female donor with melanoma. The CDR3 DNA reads TGTGCCAGTAGGCCAGGGACGGCGAACACTGAAGCTTTCTTT. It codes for CASRPGTANTEAFF.